These T cell receptor beta chains were read from a single sample in a study of PD-1 blockade in classical Hodgkin lymphoma. Clones were read by immunoSEQ multiplex PCR, and TCRdb kept only the in-frame ones, dropping some. Of 25,000 to 30,000 clones listed, 60% to 85% were seen once; the top ten hold 2.4%. Sequenced here: CD4+ T cells from blood, sampled at baseline. These receptors all stem from a human donor with classical Hodgkin lymphoma. The CDR3 runs from the conserved cysteine through the conserved F or W. The D gene is left open where the match is weak. Clone size is stated in some rows and not others, as once, few, many or a class when expanded.

CDR3nt | CDR3aa | d_gene | v_gene | abundance | j_gene | len
TGTGCCAGCAGCTTGCTGGCCTCTGGGGCCAACGTCCTGACTTTC | CASSLLASGANVLTF | NA | TRBV9 | once | TRBJ2-6 | 15
TGTGCCAGCAGCCGATTAGTGGGTAGCGGGGGGACCTATACGCAGTATTTT | CASSRLVGSGGTYTQYF | TRBD2 | TRBV16 | NA | TRBJ2-3 | 17
TGTGCCAGCAAACAACTAACAGGGGATCTAGTAGCTTTCTTT | CASKQLTGDLVAFF | TRBD1 | TRBV28 | once | TRBJ1-1 | 14
TGTGCCAGCAGCTTAGTAAGTTGGGACGGAGCTCCTCCTCACGCTGAAGCTTTCTTT | CASSLVSWDGAPPHAEAFF | NA | TRBV7-6 | NA | TRBJ1-1 | 19
TGTGCCTGGAGTATAACAGGGGGCAATGAAAAACTGTTTTTT | CAWSITGGNEKLFF | TRBD1 | TRBV30 | NA | TRBJ1-4 | 14
TGCGCCAGCAGCTTGGCCAACAGTTGGAATGAGCAGTTCTTC | CASSLANSWNEQFF | NA | TRBV5-1 | NA | TRBJ2-1 | 14
TGTGCCAGCAGTGAGGGTAATCAGCCCCAGCATTTT | CASSEGNQPQHF | NA | TRBV28 | NA | TRBJ1-5 | 12
TGTGCCATCAGTGACCCGGAACGCAAACAGTACTTC | CAISDPERKQYF | NA | TRBV10-3 | NA | TRBJ2-7 | 12
TGTGCCAGCAGTTACCGGGATGAAAAACTGTTTTTT | CASSYRDEKLFF | NA | TRBV6-6 | NA | TRBJ1-4 | 12
TGTGCCAGCACGGGACTAGCCGAGAGGCAGTATTTT | CASTGLAERQYF | TRBD2 | TRBV5-6 | NA | TRBJ2-3 | 12
TGTGCCAGCAGCTTAACAGGGGGCAGGAATTCACCCCTCCACTTT | CASSLTGGRNSPLHF | TRBD1 | TRBV7-2 | NA | TRBJ1-6 | 15
TGTGCCAGCAGCCTTCGGACGGGGTACAATGAGCAGTTCTTC | CASSLRTGYNEQFF | NA | TRBV11-3 | NA | TRBJ2-1 | 14
TGTGCCAGCAGCTTAGATGGACAGGGGTCCTACGAGCAGTACTTC | CASSLDGQGSYEQYF | TRBD1 | TRBV7-2 | NA | TRBJ2-7 | 15
TGTGCCAGCAGCTTTAACAATTCACCCCTCCACTTT | CASSFNNSPLHF | NA | TRBV7-9 | NA | TRBJ1-6 | 12
TGTGCCACCCGCCAGAGGGTGTGGAGCAATCAGCCCCAGCATTTT | CATRQRVWSNQPQHF | NA | TRBV27 | once | TRBJ1-5 | 15
TGTGCCAGCAGGGGGACGGGACGGAAAAATCAGCCCCAGCATTTT | CASRGTGRKNQPQHF | NA | TRBV2 | NA | TRBJ1-5 | 15
TGCGCCAGCAGCCAATCGAGCTATGGCTACACCTTC | CASSQSSYGYTF | NA | TRBV5-1 | few | TRBJ1-2 | 12
TGTGCCAGCTCATCGGACAGTAGCCGAAACACCATATATTTT | CASSSDSSRNTIYF | NA | TRBV18 | NA | TRBJ1-3 | 14